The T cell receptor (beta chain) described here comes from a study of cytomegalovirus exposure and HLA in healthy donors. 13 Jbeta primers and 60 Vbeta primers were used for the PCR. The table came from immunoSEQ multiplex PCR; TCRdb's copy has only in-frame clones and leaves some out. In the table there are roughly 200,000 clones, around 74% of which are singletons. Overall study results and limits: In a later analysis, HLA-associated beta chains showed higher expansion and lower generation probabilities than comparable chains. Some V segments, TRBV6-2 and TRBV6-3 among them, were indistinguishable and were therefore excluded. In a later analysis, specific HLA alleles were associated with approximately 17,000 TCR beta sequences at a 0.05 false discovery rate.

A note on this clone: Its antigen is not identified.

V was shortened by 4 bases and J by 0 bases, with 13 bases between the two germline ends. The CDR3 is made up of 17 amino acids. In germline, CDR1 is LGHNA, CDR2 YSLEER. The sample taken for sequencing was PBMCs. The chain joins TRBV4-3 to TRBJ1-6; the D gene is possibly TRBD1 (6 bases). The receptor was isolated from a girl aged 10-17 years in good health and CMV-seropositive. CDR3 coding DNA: TGCGCCAGCAGCCGACAAACAGGGACCTCCTATAATTCACCCCTCCACTTT. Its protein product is CASSRQTGTSYNSPLHF.